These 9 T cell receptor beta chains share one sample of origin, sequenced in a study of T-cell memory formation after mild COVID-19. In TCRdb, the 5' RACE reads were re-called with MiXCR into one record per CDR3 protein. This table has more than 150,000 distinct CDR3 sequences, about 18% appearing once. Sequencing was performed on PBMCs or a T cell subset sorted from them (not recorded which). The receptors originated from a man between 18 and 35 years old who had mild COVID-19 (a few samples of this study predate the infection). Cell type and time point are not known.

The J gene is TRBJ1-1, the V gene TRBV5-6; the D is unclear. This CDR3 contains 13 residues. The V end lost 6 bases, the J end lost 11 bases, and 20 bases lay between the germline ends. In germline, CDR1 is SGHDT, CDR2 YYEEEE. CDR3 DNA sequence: TGTGCCAGCACCGACACTTTATGGGCCGAGGCTTTCTTT. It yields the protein CASTDTLWAEAFF.

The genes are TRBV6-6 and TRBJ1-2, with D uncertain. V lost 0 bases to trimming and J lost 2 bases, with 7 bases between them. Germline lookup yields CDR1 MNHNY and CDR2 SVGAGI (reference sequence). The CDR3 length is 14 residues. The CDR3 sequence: CASSYSLSNYGYTF. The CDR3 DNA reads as TGTGCCAGCAGTTACTCACTCAGCAACTATGGCTACACCTTC.

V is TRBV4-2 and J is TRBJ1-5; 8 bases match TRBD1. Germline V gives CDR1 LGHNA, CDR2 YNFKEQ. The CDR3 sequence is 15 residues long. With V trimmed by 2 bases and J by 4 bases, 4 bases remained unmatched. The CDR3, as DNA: TGTGCCAGCAGCCAACCGGACAGGGAAAATCAGCCCCAGCATTTT. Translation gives CASSQPDRENQPQHF.

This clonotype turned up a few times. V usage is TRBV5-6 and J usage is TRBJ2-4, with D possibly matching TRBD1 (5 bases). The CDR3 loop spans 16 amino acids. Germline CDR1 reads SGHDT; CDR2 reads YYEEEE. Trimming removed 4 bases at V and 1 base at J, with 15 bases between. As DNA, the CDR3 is TGTGCCAGCAGCCCGACGACAGTGGCTGCCAAAAACATTCAGTACTTC. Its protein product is CASSPTTVAAKNIQYF.

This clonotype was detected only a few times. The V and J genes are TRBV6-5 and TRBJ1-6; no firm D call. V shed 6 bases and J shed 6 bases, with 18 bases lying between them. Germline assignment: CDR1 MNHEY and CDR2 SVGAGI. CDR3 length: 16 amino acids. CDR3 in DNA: TGTGCCAGCAGGGGATCAGGTTGGGGTATTAATTCACCCCTCCACTTT. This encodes CASRGSGWGINSPLHF.

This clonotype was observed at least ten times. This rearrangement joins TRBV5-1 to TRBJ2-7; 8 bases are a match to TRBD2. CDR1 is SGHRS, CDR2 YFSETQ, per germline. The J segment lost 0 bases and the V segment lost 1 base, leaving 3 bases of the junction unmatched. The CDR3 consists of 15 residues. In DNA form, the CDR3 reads TGCGCCAGCAGCTTGATAGCGGGGAGCTCCTACGAGCAGTACTTC. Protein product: CASSLIAGSSYEQYF.

CDR3 DNA: TGCAGTCAAGACCGCAGGGACACAGATACGCAGTATTTT. Translation: CSQDRRDTDTQYF. The genes are TRBV20-1 and TRBJ2-3; perhaps TRBD1 as D (5 bases). Germline-derived CDR1 and CDR2 are DFQATT and SNEGSKA (reference sequence). The CDR3 length is 13 residues. V was pared by 8 bases and J by 2 bases, with 14 bases between.

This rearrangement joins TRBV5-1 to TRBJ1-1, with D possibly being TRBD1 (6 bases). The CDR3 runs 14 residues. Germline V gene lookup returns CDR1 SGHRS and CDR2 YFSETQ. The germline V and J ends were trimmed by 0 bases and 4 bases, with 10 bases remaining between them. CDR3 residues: CASSLGLGGTEAFF. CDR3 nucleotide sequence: TGCGCCAGCAGCTTGGGGCTAGGGGGCACTGAAGCTTTCTTT.

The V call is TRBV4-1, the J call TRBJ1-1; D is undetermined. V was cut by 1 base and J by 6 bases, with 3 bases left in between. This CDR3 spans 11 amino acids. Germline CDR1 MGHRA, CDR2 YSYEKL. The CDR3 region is CASSQGSEAFF. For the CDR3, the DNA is TGCGCCAGCAGCCAAGGGTCTGAAGCTTTCTTT.